This TCR beta chain was recorded in a study of blood T cell repertoires in COVID-19. Study-level background: Researchers got acute and convalescent COVID-19 samples from the United States, Italy and Spain. PBMCs, B-cell-depleted T cells, or T cells provided the cDNA or gDNA that made up the material.

Per the authors' pipeline: How many nucleated cells were present was estimated from reference gene primer amplification. Produced via immunoSEQ multiplex PCR; TCRdb's table is partial and in-frame only. Clonal size and the V and J genes are those of that table, whereas D and trimming came from the DNA. The table shows 150,000 to 200,000 clones, with approximately 90% occurring only once. The CDR3 is made up of 16 amino acids. The V gene's germline CDR1 is SGHTA and CDR2 FQGTGA. The V gene end was trimmed by 1 base and the J gene end by 8 bases; junction bases not matched to a gene: 8. The specimen sequenced was peripheral blood. The chain is built from TRBV7-3 and TRBJ2-1; 10 nucleotides align to TRBD2. The TCR comes from a man between 18 and 35 years old with active or convalescent COVID-19. The DNA of the CDR3 is TGTGCCAGCAGCTTAAACTCAGCGGGAGGGCCAGATGAGCAGTTCTTC. It codes for CASSLNSAGGPDEQFF.